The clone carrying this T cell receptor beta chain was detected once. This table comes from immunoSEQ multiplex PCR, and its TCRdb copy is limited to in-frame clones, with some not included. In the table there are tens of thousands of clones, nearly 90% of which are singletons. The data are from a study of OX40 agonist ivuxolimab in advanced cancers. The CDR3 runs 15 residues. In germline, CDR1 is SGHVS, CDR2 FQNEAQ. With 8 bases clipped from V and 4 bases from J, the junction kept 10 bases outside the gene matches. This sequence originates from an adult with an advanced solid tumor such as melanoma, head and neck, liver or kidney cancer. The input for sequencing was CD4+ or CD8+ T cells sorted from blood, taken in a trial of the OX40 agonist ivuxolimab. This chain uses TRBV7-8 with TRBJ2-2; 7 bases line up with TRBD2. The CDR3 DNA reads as TGTGCCAGCGCGGACTCGGGGGGACTCACCGGGGAGCTGTTTTTT. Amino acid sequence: CASADSGGLTGELFF.